What follows is one T cell receptor (beta chain) and its context. No antigen is known for it. Trimming pared 0 bases from V and 5 bases from J, leaving 9 bases between. Germline loops: CDR1 MNHEY, CDR2 SVGAGI. This CDR3 comprises 14 residues. Primers: 60 Vbeta forward and 13 Jbeta reverse. Method: immunoSEQ multiplex PCR; TCRdb's copy keeps in-frame clones and lacks some. The sample shows some 140,000 clones, about four fifths of them seen only once. This sample was taken from a study of cytomegalovirus exposure and HLA in healthy donors. Study as a whole: In an early release, HLA-typed donors contributed 90 million or so unique TCR sequences.

General study results and limits: Reported findings show TCR beta sequences accurately forecast HLA-A and HLA-B alleles in most subjects. Roughly uniform sequencing depth across donors was assumed, possibly incorrectly.

The sample comprised PBMCs. The chain uses TRBV6-5 and TRBJ2-3; D is perhaps TRBD2 (7 bases). This TCR came from a young man in good health. The CDR3 reads CASSYSRGGDTQYF. The CDR3 DNA follows: TGTGCCAGCAGTTACTCGAGGGGGGGAGATACGCAGTATTTT.